The 32 T cell receptor beta chains presented below share a single source sample, sequenced in a study of T cells in Graves' hyperthyroidism and ophthalmopathy. RNA transcripts yielded amplified TCR beta CDR3 regions. Carried out on the TCR CDR3, a first-round RT-PCR used the HTBI primer set. TCRdb re-derived calls from the multiplex PCR reads in MiXCR, one entry per CDR3 protein. The sample has hundreds of thousands of distinct CDR3 sequences, about 20% seen once. Sequences were obtained from blood. The source is a young man with Graves' ophthalmopathy.

In this sample, this clonotype turned up a few times. This chain links TRBV5-1 with TRBJ2-7; 7 bases align to TRBD2. The trim removed 4 bases at V and 5 bases at J, leaving 9 bases unmatched. The CDR3 length is 14 residues. The germline CDR1 and CDR2 sequences are SGHRS and YFSETQ. The CDR3 is CASSPVAGEHEQYF. The CDR3 bases are TGCGCCAGCAGCCCGGTTGCGGGAGAGCACGAGCAGTACTTC.

This clonotype has only a few counts. The chain combines TRBV27 with TRBJ2-7, with TRBD2 identical over 8 bases. Germline V CDR1 and CDR2: MNHEY, SMNVEV (reference sequence). The CDR3 is 16 amino acids. After removal of 0 bases from V and 4 bases from J, the junction contained 8 bases not matched to a gene. The CDR3 loop reads CASSLSVGAGVYEQYF. The DNA of the CDR3 is TGTGCCAGCAGTTTATCTGTTGGAGCGGGAGTGTACGAGCAGTACTTC.

CDR3 sequence: CASSLGGASGSNEQFF. In DNA form, the CDR3 reads TGTGCCAGCAGCCTGGGCGGGGCTAGCGGGAGTAATGAGCAGTTCTTC. The chain has TRBV7-2 and TRBJ2-1, with 10 bases fitting TRBD2. After removal of 5 bases from V and 7 bases from J, the junction contained 11 bases not matched to a gene. The germline V gene encodes CDR1 SGHTA and CDR2 FQGNSA. The CDR3 is made up of 16 amino acids.

This clonotype was detected a few times. J is TRBJ2-3 and V is TRBV12-3 or TRBV12-4; possible D gene TRBD2, 6 bases. The CDR3 is made up of 13 amino acids. Trimming shortened V by 6 bases and J by 11 bases, and 18 bases separated the two germline ends. CDR3 sequence reads: CASSRDSYGGQYF. CDR3 bases: TGTGCCAGCAGCCGGGACTCTTACGGCGGGCAGTATTTT.

A word on this clonotype: This clone may be a read error of a much larger clone one base away. The chain joins TRBV11-2 to TRBJ1-1; the D is unclear. Trimming removed 5 bases at V and 3 bases at J, with 16 bases between. The germline V gene has CDR1 SGHAT and CDR2 FQNNGV. This CDR3 is built from 15 residues. This CDR3 is CASSGTGIEDTEAFF. The CDR3 DNA reads as TGTGCCAGCAGCGGAACGGGGATAGAGGACACTGAAGCTTTCTTT. The full variable domain, with the rest looked up from reference TRBV11-2 and TRBJ1-1, is EAGVAQSPRYKIIEKRQSVAFWCNPISGHATLYWYQQILGQGPKLLIQFQNNGVVDDSQLPKDRFSAERLKGVDSTLKIQPAKLEDSAVYLCASSGTGIEDTEAFFGQGTRLTVV.

There are many counts of this clonotype. V gene TRBV7-3 combines with J gene TRBJ1-1; D possibly corresponds to TRBD1 (5 bases). The CDR3 has 13 amino acids. Trimming shortened V by 5 bases and J by 10 bases, and 17 bases separated the two germline ends. Germline V gene data show CDR1 as SGHTA and CDR2 as FQGTGA. The CDR3, as DNA: TGTGCCAGCAGCCCGACCGCCTACGGGGGAGCTTTCTTT. Translation: CASSPTAYGGAFF.

Ten or more counts support this clonotype. The V gene is TRBV28, the J gene TRBJ1-5, with 7 positions matching TRBD1. The CDR3 has 17 amino acids. V trimming: 2 bases; J trimming: 0 bases; junction bases outside the gene matches: 7. CDR1 and CDR2 from the germline V gene are MDHEN and SYDVKM. The CDR3 DNA is TGTGCCAGCAGTTTACCGACAGGGACGTATAGCAATCAGCCCCAGCATTTT. It encodes CASSLPTGTYSNQPQHF.

This chain connects TRBV5-1 to TRBJ1-5; no firm D call. The V end was cut by 3 bases, the J end by 6 bases, with 10 bases between. CDR1 is SGHRS, CDR2 YFSETQ, per germline. The CDR3 covers 13 residues. CDR3 nucleotides: TGCGCCAGCAGCTCACGTACTGGTCAGCCCCAGCATTTT. Residues: CASSSRTGQPQHF.

J is TRBJ2-4 and V is TRBV19; D might be TRBD1 (5 bases). V was pared by 5 bases and J by 7 bases, with 15 bases between. Germline V CDR1 and CDR2: LNHDA, SQIVND (reference sequence). This CDR3 spans 14 amino acids. As DNA, the CDR3 is TGTGCCAGTAGTCTCTCGGGCAGGGCTAACATTCAGTACTTC. This translates into CASSLSGRANIQYF.

The chain carries TRBV12-3 or TRBV12-4 and TRBJ1-6; D uncertain. CDR3 size: 11 residues. Between the trimmed V and J ends, which lost 3 bases and 10 bases, there was a span of 4 bases. Here the CDR3 reads CASSFGSPLHF. CDR3 DNA sequence: TGTGCCAGCAGTTTTGGATCACCCCTCCACTTT.

This clonotype has just a few counts. The chain's CDR3 is CASSIGGTGRYEQYF. The DNA for the CDR3 is TGTGCCAGTAGTATTGGAGGGACAGGGCGTTACGAGCAGTACTTC. The chain combines TRBV19 with TRBJ2-7; the match to TRBD1 covers 9 bases. Germline loops: CDR1 LNHDA, CDR2 SQIVND (reference sequence). This CDR3 region has 15 residues. The V gene end was trimmed by 3 bases and the J gene end by 4 bases; junction bases not matched to a gene: 7.

Concerning this clonotype: An end of the junction differs from the germline gene, which may be a read error. CDR3 loop: CVSSTRADTQYF. In DNA form, the CDR3 reads TGTGTCAGCAGCACCCGCGCAGATACGCAGTATTTT. The chain couples TRBV11-2 to TRBJ2-3; D gene uncertain. Germline V gene data show CDR1 as SGHAT and CDR2 as FQNNGV. CDR3 length: 12 residues.

This clonotype occurred many times. J is TRBJ2-6 and V is TRBV18; D gene ambiguous. The CDR3 runs 15 residues. V lost 0 bases and J lost 1, with 4 bases in between. Germline-derived CDR1 and CDR2 are KGHSH and LQKENI. CDR3 loop: CASSPPRSGANVLTF. CDR3 nucleotides: TGTGCCAGCTCACCACCTAGGTCTGGGGCCAACGTCCTGACTTTC.

This clonotype was seen more than once but under ten times. The CDR3 loop reads CASSGAGLSTDTQYF. The CDR3 DNA reads TGTGCCAGCAGTGGTGCGGGACTGAGCACAGATACGCAGTATTTT. This chain links TRBV6-1 with TRBJ2-3; D may be TRBD2 (6 bases). Trimming pared 4 bases from V and 0 bases from J, leaving 11 bases between. The CDR3 loop spans 15 amino acids. The germline V gene has CDR1 MNHNS and CDR2 SASEGT.

The chain links TRBV7-3 to TRBJ2-5; tentatively, D is TRBD2 (6 bases). The CDR3 is 15 residues long. V lost 2 bases and J 5 bases, leaving 15 bases between the germline ends. Germline V lookup: CDR1 SGHTA, CDR2 FQGTGA. CDR3 in amino acids: CASSLRRLEWETQYF. The CDR3 bases are TGTGCCAGCAGCTTACGAAGACTAGAGTGGGAGACCCAGTACTTC.

This clonotype was recorded a few times. The gene calls are TRBV20-1 and TRBJ2-7; D is perhaps TRBD1 (5 bases). Germline CDR1 and CDR2: DFQATT and SNEGSKA (reference sequence). V was clipped by 6 bases and J by 6 bases, with 12 bases between them. This CDR3 is 11 amino acids long. The CDR3 spells CSAAQGSEQYF. The CDR3 nucleotides read TGCAGTGCAGCCCAGGGTTCCGAGCAGTACTTC.

This clonotype has only a few counts. The chain joins TRBV27 to TRBJ2-1; 8 positions agree with TRBD1. The J segment lost 5 bases and the V segment lost 4 bases, leaving 7 bases of the junction unmatched. The V gene's germline CDR1 is MNHEY and CDR2 SMNVEV (reference sequence). The CDR3 covers 15 residues. CDR3 DNA sequence: TGTGCCAGCAGTTCCCGACAGGGGCTCAACAATGAGCAGTTCTTC. Translating gives CASSSRQGLNNEQFF.

This clonotype has a single count. CDR3 nucleotide sequence: TGCAGTGCTAGAGATCCCAGCGGGGGGTCCTACGAGCAGTACTTC. Its protein is CSARDPSGGSYEQYF. This chain links TRBV20-1 with TRBJ2-7; 9 nucleotides agree with TRBD2. Germline V CDR1 and CDR2: DFQATT, SNEGSKA (reference sequence). Trimming removed 0 bases from V and 1 base from J; junction bases left unmatched: 4. The CDR3 contains 15 residues.

In its sample, this clonotype was seen a few times. The chain combines TRBV28 with TRBJ1-2; 7 positions match TRBD1. The CDR3 covers 16 residues. V shed 0 bases and J 3 bases; nucleotides not matched to a gene: 7. Germline loops: CDR1 MDHEN, CDR2 SYDVKM. CDR3 bases: TGTGCCAGCAGTTTATGGGGGGGGACAGTCGACTATGGCTACACCTTC. Residues: CASSLWGGTVDYGYTF.

This clonotype was seen more than once but under ten times. The genes are TRBV6-1 and TRBJ1-1, with D hard to call. The V end lost 6 bases, the J end lost 0 bases, and 11 bases lay between the germline ends. Germline V gene lookup returns CDR1 MNHNS and CDR2 SASEGT. The CDR3 is 14 amino acids. This CDR3 reads CASRSGRLNTEAFF. Here the CDR3 DNA reads TGTGCCAGCAGGTCCGGACGGCTGAACACTGAAGCTTTCTTT.

This clonotype has only a few counts. The chain joins TRBV28 to TRBJ1-2; D might be TRBD1 (5 bases). Looked up from germline, CDR1 is MDHEN and CDR2 is SYDVKM. The CDR3 extends over 12 amino acids. V was pared by 6 bases and J by 3 bases, with 8 bases between. CDR3 bases: TGTGCCAGCAGGCAGACAGACTATGGCTACACCTTC. Translation gives CASRQTDYGYTF.

The table lists this clonotype with many counts. The chain combines TRBV5-1 with TRBJ1-2, with 8 bases identical to TRBD1. Per germline, CDR1 SGHRS and CDR2 YFSETQ. V shed 0 bases, J shed 3 bases, and the junction held 4 bases outside the gene matches. The CDR3 is made up of 15 amino acids. DNA for the CDR3: TGCGCCAGCAGCTTGGCACAGGGGGACTACTATGGCTACACCTTC. Translation: CASSLAQGDYYGYTF.

This clonotype has ten or more counts. The genes are TRBV30 and TRBJ1-6; no reliable D call. Germline values: CDR1 GTSNPN, CDR2 SVGIG (reference sequence). Trimming took 1 base from V and 11 from J, leaving 6 bases between them. The CDR3 is 11 amino acids. CDR3 in amino acids: CAWSDGAPLHF. The CDR3 nucleotides read TGTGCCTGGAGTGACGGCGCACCCCTCCACTTT.

The rearrangement uses TRBV29-1 and TRBJ2-1; D gene unclear. V was pared by 8 bases and J by 5 bases, with 7 bases between. Germline CDR1 is SQVTM and CDR2 is ANQGSEA. This CDR3 region has 10 residues. This chain's CDR3 is CSTSNNEQFF. CDR3 bases: TGCAGCACTTCAAACAATGAGCAGTTCTTC.

The chain combines TRBV7-2 with TRBJ2-7, with D unresolved. Looked up from germline, CDR1 is SGHTA and CDR2 is FQGNSA. V lost 3 bases and J lost 6, with 9 bases in between. This CDR3 comprises 12 residues. CDR3 sequence reads: CASSFGGIEQYF. For the CDR3, the DNA is TGTGCCAGCAGCTTCGGTGGAATCGAGCAGTACTTC.

In the case of this clonotype: This may arise from a read error, as a much more abundant clone is one base away. The chain carries TRBV11-2 and TRBJ2-1; 8 bases are a match to TRBD2. There are 14 residues in the CDR3. CDR1 and CDR2 (germline): SGHAT, FQNNGV. CDR3 DNA sequence: TGTGCCAGCCGAATGGCGGGAGGTAGTTATGAGCAGTCCTTC. Encoded protein: CASRMAGGSYEQSF. The whole variable domain, filled in from reference TRBV11-2 and TRBJ2-1, reads EAGVAQSPRYKIIEKRQSVAFWCNPISGHATLYWYQQILGQGPKLLIQFQNNGVVDDSQLPKDRFSAERLKGVDSTLKIQPAKLEDSAVYLCASRMAGGSYEQSFGPGTRLTVL.

This clonotype was found many times. The chain carries TRBV5-6 and TRBJ2-3, with D perhaps TRBD1 (6 bases). The CDR3 is 16 residues long. With 4 bases removed from V and 0 bases from J, the gap between germline ends came to 15 bases. The V gene's germline CDR1 is SGHDT and CDR2 YYEEEE. CDR3 nucleotide sequence: TGTGCCAGCAGCCCGGGGACACCTTATAGCACAGATACGCAGTATTTT. Translating gives CASSPGTPYSTDTQYF.

This clonotype was seen more than once but under ten times. A much larger clonotype is one base distant, so this may be a read error. The V and J genes are TRBV7-3 and TRBJ2-1, with 13 bases identical to TRBD2. Germline V gene lookup returns CDR1 SGHTA and CDR2 FQGTGA. J was trimmed by 5 bases and V by 5 bases; bases with no gene match: 3. The CDR3 is 15 amino acids. CDR3 sequence (DNA): TGTGCCAGCAGCCCGGGACTAGCGGGGCACAATGAGCAGTTCTTC. Residues: CASSPGLAGHNEQFF.

The chain uses TRBV5-4 and TRBJ2-2; 8 bases line up with TRBD1. The CDR3 runs to 15 residues. Losses at the gene ends were 5 bases for V and 5 bases for J; bases not matched to a gene: 8. Germline V gene sequence: CDR1 SGHNT, CDR2 YYREEE (reference sequence). The CDR3 sequence: CASSSGGRTTGELFF. CDR3 DNA sequence: TGTGCCAGCAGTTCAGGGGGCCGGACGACCGGGGAGCTGTTTTTT.

This clonotype occurred many times. CDR3: CASSFNKAQYF. The CDR3 nucleotides are TGTGCCAGCAGCTTCAACAAGGCCCAGTACTTC. The rearrangement links TRBV7-9 to TRBJ2-5; D remains unclear. Germline V lookup: CDR1 SEHNR, CDR2 FQNEAQ (reference sequence). V was shortened by 3 bases and J by 9 bases, with 8 bases between the two germline ends. This CDR3 is 11 amino acids long.

The chain employs TRBV12-3 or TRBV12-4 and TRBJ2-2; maybe TRBD2 (6 bases). Trimming cost V 2 bases and J 8 bases, with 9 bases left between them. This CDR3 is 13 amino acids long. CDR3 region: CASSLIGGGELFF. The CDR3 region has the DNA TGTGCCAGCAGTTTAATTGGAGGGGGGGAGCTGTTTTTT.

This clonotype was seen a handful of times. This chain joins TRBV29-1 and TRBJ1-1; possibly TRBD1 for D (5 bases). CDR1 is SQVTM, CDR2 ANQGSEA, per germline. V was clipped by 6 bases and J by 2 bases, with 13 bases between them. The CDR3 length is 13 residues. The CDR3 DNA reads TGCAGCGTCCAGGGCCTACTTAACACTGAAGCTTTCTTT. This sequence encodes CSVQGLLNTEAFF.